This T cell receptor (beta chain) was recovered during a study of radiation and T cells in renal cell carcinoma. On the study more broadly: Nephrectomy followed 15 Gy stereotactic body radiation by 4 weeks.

As for time point: baseline pretreatment blood. As for treatment: 15 Gy SBRT to primary tumor, nephrectomy 4 weeks later. Serial blood draws occurred at baseline and 2 and 4 weeks post-SBRT. Findings and caveats of the study: Top tumor clonotypes rose in blood 2 weeks post-radiation, then contracted. Baseline intratumoral clonotype presence is unknown without pretreatment biopsies.

Clones were read by immunoSEQ multiplex PCR, and TCRdb kept only the in-frame ones, dropping some. The sample consists of about 59,000 clones, 60% to 85% of them appearing once. About this clone itself: Its cognate antigen is unknown.

The sequences come from blood, collected from a patient whose treatment included radiotherapy and nephrectomy. This receptor was obtained from a man in his sixties with renal cell carcinoma.

CDR3 in amino acids: CASSLVGGTGELFF. CDR3 bases: TGCGCCAGCAGCTTGGTTGGGGGCACCGGGGAGCTGTTTTTT. This chain uses TRBV5-1 with TRBJ2-2; D is tentatively TRBD1 or TRBD2 (5 bases each). The V gene lost 0 bases and the J gene lost 4 bases, with 7 bases spanning the gap. Germline V gene sequence: CDR1 SGHRS, CDR2 YFSETQ. The CDR3 consists of 14 residues. The full variable domain, its missing parts supplied by reference TRBV5-1 and TRBJ2-2, is KAGVTQTPRYLIKTRGQQVTLSCSPISGHRSVSWYQQTPGQGLQFLFEYFSETQRNKGNFPGRFSGRQFSNSRSEMNVSTLELGDSALYLCASSLVGGTGELFFGEGSRLTVL.